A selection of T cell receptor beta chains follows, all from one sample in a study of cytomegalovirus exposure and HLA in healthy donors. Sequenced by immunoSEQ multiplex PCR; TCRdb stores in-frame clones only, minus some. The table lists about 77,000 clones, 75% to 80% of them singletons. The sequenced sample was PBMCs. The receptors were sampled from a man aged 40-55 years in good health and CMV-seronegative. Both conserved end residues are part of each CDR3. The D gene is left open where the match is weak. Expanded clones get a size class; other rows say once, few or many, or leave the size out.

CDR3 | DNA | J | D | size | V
CATSWSGTGGDEQFF | TGTGCCACCAGCTGGTCCGGGACAGGTGGGGATGAGCAGTTCTTC | TRBJ2-1 | TRBD1 | . | TRBV15
CASSYSGGTGSYEQYF | TGTGCCAGCAGTTACTCGGGAGGGACAGGGTCCTACGAGCAGTACTTC | TRBJ2-7 | TRBD1 | . | TRBV6-5
CASSQEGTSGRAWETQYF | TGTGCCAGCAGCCAAGAAGGAACTAGCGGGAGGGCCTGGGAGACCCAGTACTTC | TRBJ2-5 | TRBD2 | . | TRBV4-2
CASSQGGGTGELFF | TGTGCCAGCAGCCAAGGGGGGGGAACCGGGGAGCTGTTTTTT | TRBJ2-2 | TRBD2 | . | TRBV14
CASSQSLGLAGGPRVQYF | TGCGCCAGCAGCCAATCCCTGGGACTAGCGGGAGGCCCGCGGGTGCAGTACTTC | TRBJ2-7 | TRBD2 | . | TRBV4-3
CASSNPGEQYEQYF | TGTGCCAGCAGTAACCCCGGGGAACAATACGAGCAGTACTTC | TRBJ2-7 | . | . | TRBV2
CASSLEVVESGNTIYF | TGTGCCAGCAGCTTAGAAGTGGTTGAGTCTGGAAACACCATATATTTT | TRBJ1-3 | . | few | TRBV7-4
CASSIKKRLAGDYNEQFF | TGTGCCAGTAGTATAAAGAAGCGGCTAGCGGGAGATTACAATGAGCAGTTCTTC | TRBJ2-1 | TRBD2 | . | TRBV19
CASSLRLAGFYEQYF | TGCGCCAGCAGCCTCCGACTAGCGGGGTTCTACGAGCAGTACTTC | TRBJ2-7 | TRBD2 | . | TRBV4-3
CASSLGQGFESEQFF | TGTGCCAGCAGTTTAGGGCAGGGGTTTGAGAGTGAGCAGTTCTTC | TRBJ2-1 | . | few | TRBV27
CASSRKGDGGTDTQYF | TGCGCCAGCAGCCGGAAGGGGGACGGGGGGACAGATACGCAGTATTTT | TRBJ2-3 | . | . | TRBV5-1
CASRHDRGDSGYTF | TGTGCCAGCAGACACGACAGGGGGGATAGTGGCTACACCTTC | TRBJ1-2 | TRBD1 | . | TRBV5-4
CASSIGGQGYSRPQHF | TGTGCCAGTAGTATAGGGGGACAGGGCTATAGCAGGCCCCAGCATTTT | TRBJ1-5 | TRBD1 | few | TRBV19
CASSPGTGPNQPQHF | TGCGCCAGCAGCCCTGGGACAGGTCCGAATCAGCCCCAGCATTTT | TRBJ1-5 | TRBD1 | . | TRBV5-1
CASRSGQTFGYTF | TGTGCCAGCAGATCAGGACAAACTTTTGGCTACACCTTC | TRBJ1-2 | . | . | TRBV6-6
CASSIRAGELFF | TGTGCCAGCTCCATCAGGGCCGGGGAGCTGTTTTTT | TRBJ2-2 | . | few | TRBV18
CAISESTVAEQFF | TGTGCCATCAGTGAGTCGACCGTAGCGGAGCAGTTCTTC | TRBJ2-1 | . | . | TRBV10-3
CAWSRTPGSNAGELFF | TGTGCCTGGAGTCGCACTCCGGGATCGAACGCCGGGGAGCTGTTTTTT | TRBJ2-2 | . | . | TRBV30
CASSFWDRGDNGYTF | TGTGCCAGCAGCTTCTGGGACAGGGGGGACAATGGCTACACCTTC | TRBJ1-2 | TRBD1 | . | TRBV7-9
CASSIKIFYEQYF | TGTGCCAGTAGTATCAAAATTTTCTACGAGCAGTACTTC | TRBJ2-7 | . | . | TRBV19
CASSLGPASGSTDTQYF | TGCGCCAGCAGCTTGGGGCCTGCTAGCGGGAGCACAGATACGCAGTATTTT | TRBJ2-3 | TRBD2 | . | TRBV5-1
CASSLSSGSNDNEQFF | TGTGCCAGCAGCCTGAGTAGCGGGAGTAATGACAATGAGCAGTTCTTC | TRBJ2-1 | TRBD2 | . | TRBV4-2
CASSAGLAGEAEQFF | TGTGCCAGCAGCGCCGGACTAGCGGGAGAGGCTGAGCAGTTCTTC | TRBJ2-1 | TRBD2 | once | TRBV9
CASSVGAGTNEKLFF | TGTGCCAGCAGCGTAGGGGCAGGGACTAATGAAAAACTGTTTTTT | TRBJ1-4 | . | few | TRBV9
CASSLAGGAEAFF | TGCGCCAGCAGCTTGGCCGGGGGGGCTGAAGCTTTCTTT | TRBJ1-1 | . | once | TRBV5-1
CASAEYRAEQFF | TGTGCCAGCGCGGAATACCGAGCTGAGCAGTTCTTC | TRBJ2-1 | . | . | TRBV18
CAISVEGATEAFF | TGTGCCATCAGTGTAGAAGGGGCTACTGAAGCTTTCTTT | TRBJ1-1 | . | . | TRBV10-3